The 2 T cell receptor beta chains presented below share a single source sample, sequenced in a study of cytomegalovirus exposure and HLA in healthy donors. Both 60 Vbeta primers and 13 Jbeta primers went into the PCR. Using immunoSEQ multiplex PCR, the repertoire was profiled, and TCRdb retains in-frame clones only, with some absent. The sample consists of around 150,000 clones, under 75% of them appearing once. The source material was PBMCs. These receptors originate from a woman aged 55 to 70 in good health and CMV-seropositive.

The chain uses TRBV4-1 and TRBJ2-7; 8 bases agree with TRBD1. The CDR3 is 15 amino acids. From germline, CDR1 is MGHRA and CDR2 YSYEKL. V lost 3 bases, J lost 4 bases, and 8 bases stayed unmatched. The CDR3 region has the DNA TGCGCCAGCAGCCAGAGACAGGGGAGGTTATACGAGCAGTACTTC. This gives the protein CASSQRQGRLYEQYF.

This clone appeared a few times. The chain carries TRBV10-3 and TRBJ1-1; D gene unclear. Germline V CDR1 and CDR2: ENHRY, SYGVKD. V gave up 0 bases and J gave up 0 bases, with 11 bases separating them. The CDR3 has 16 amino acids. CDR3 in DNA: TGTGCCATCAGTGAGTCGGGAGGGAGAGTGAACACTGAAGCTTTCTTT. It translates to CAISESGGRVNTEAFF.